The table lists the clone carrying this T cell receptor (beta chain) with many counts. The antigen is undetermined. The data were obtained in a study of T-cell reconstitution after alpha-beta-depleted transplantation in children. Study outcomes and limitations: By about two months after transplant, alpha-beta T cells reportedly arose from several hundred graft clones that had expanded. High day-60 TCRbeta diversity in some patients came from surviving recipient T cells and thymic progenitors. The authors attributed T-cell counts and diversity one year after transplant mostly to newly produced T cells.

CDR1 and CDR2 (germline): SGHRS, YFSETQ. V was clipped by 0 bases and J by 8 bases; unmatched bases: 8. CDR3 length equals 16 residues. Researchers prepared the TCRbeta library using unique molecular identifiers, the study reports. TCRdb re-derived calls from the PCR reads in MiXCR, one entry per CDR3 protein. The data show around 440,000 distinct CDR3 sequences, about 10% seen once. The sequence came from a child aged 2 to 9 with inherited bone marrow failure, due to receive a stem cell transplant. The sequences come from PBMCs, collected before TCRalphabeta/CD19-depleted stem cell transplant. This chain connects TRBV5-1 to TRBJ2-1; 10 nucleotides line up with TRBD2. In DNA form, the CDR3 reads TGCGCCAGCAGCTTGGGTGGTAGCGGGAGGTCTTATGAGCAGTTCTTC. This encodes CASSLGGSGRSYEQFF.